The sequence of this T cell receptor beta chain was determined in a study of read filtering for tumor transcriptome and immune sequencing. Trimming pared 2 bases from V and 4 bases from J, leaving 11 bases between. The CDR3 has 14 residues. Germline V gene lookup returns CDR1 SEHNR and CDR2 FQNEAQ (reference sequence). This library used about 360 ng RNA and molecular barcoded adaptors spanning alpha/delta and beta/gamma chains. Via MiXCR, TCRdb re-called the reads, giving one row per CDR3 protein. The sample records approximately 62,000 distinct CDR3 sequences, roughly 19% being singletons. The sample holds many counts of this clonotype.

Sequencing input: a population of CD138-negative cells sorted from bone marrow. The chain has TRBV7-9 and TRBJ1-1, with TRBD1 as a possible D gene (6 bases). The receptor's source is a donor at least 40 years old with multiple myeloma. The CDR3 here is CASSLKGQTTEAFF. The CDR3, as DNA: TGTGCCAGCAGCTTAAAGGGACAAACCACTGAAGCTTTCTTT.